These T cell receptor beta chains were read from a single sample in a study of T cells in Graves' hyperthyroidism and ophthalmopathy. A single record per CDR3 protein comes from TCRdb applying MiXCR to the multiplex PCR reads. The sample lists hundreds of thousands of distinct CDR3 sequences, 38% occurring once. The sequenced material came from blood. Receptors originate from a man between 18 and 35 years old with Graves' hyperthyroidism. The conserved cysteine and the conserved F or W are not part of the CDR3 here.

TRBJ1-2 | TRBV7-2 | ASSLTRGYGYT
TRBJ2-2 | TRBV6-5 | ASAGTGPSGELF
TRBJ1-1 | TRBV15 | ATSVEDLMNTEAF
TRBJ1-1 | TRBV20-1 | SAEDTYKMNTEAF
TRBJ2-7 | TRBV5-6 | ASSPQGMVLHEQY
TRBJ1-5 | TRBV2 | ASSDPDRVAGQPQH
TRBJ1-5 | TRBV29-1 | SVSDGNQPQH
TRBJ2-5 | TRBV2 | ASSDPGEQETQY
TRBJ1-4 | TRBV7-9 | ASSYEGARDRREKLF
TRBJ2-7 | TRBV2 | ASGGSGHSSYEQY
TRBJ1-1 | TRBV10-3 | ASSGGSLLNTEAF
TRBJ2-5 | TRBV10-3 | ASSQDPYGGGLQETQY
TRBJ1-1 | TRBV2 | ASSVQGIEAF